This T cell receptor (beta chain) was identified in a study of control samples from healthy donors and cancer patients. The protocol was immunoSEQ multiplex PCR, while the TCRdb copy is restricted to in-frame clones and leaves out a portion. The sample includes roughly 95,000 clones, almost 90% seen only once; the top ten take around 14%. V was shortened by 0 bases and J by 5 bases, with 14 bases between the two germline ends. The CDR3 spans 15 residues. Germline V gene sequence: CDR1 GTSNPN, CDR2 SVGIG (reference sequence). The receptor was isolated from a man aged 25 to 45 in good health. Material for sequencing was blood. The rearrangement uses TRBV30 and TRBJ1-5; D ambiguous. The CDR3 DNA reads TGTGCCTGGAGTGTACAAGCGGGCCTGCATCAGCCCCAGCATTTT. Translation: CAWSVQAGLHQPQHF.